The clone carrying this TCR beta chain was found many times. Its antigen remains unidentified. Patients underwent thyroid surgery, and none had received any treatment before it. The data stem from a study of metastatic and nonmetastatic thyroid tumors. Study-level results: For both blood and tumor, malignant thyroid tumors reportedly showed significantly higher TCR beta diversity than benign nodules did.

CDR3 size: 17 residues. V was trimmed by 2 bases and J by 0 bases, leaving 14 bases between them. Germline values: CDR1 SGHTA, CDR2 FQGNSA. TCRdb re-called the PCR reads with MiXCR. The sample has about 40,000 clones, 9.5% to 12% seen once. Input material: blood. This clonotype was sampled from a female donor with papillary thyroid cancer or a benign thyroid nodule (not recorded which). Some clones in this sample may be carry-over from other donors' samples. The chain couples TRBV7-2 to TRBJ2-4; tentative D call: TRBD2 (5 bases). CDR3 amino acids: CASSLIVIGVAKNIQYF. CDR3 DNA sequence: TGTGCCAGCAGCTTAATCGTTATCGGGGTAGCCAAAAACATTCAGTACTTC.